Each of the 23 T cell receptor beta chains below was sequenced from the same sample in a study of cytomegalovirus exposure and HLA in healthy donors. Profiled with immunoSEQ multiplex PCR; TCRdb holds only in-frame clones, not every one. Here the sample spans about 130,000 clones, 89% being singletons. The sample consisted of PBMCs. Receptors originate from a woman between 18 and 30 years old in good health and CMV-seropositive.

This chain connects TRBV2 to TRBJ1-1; D perhaps matches TRBD1 (5 bases). V dropped 8 bases and J dropped 1 base, with 23 bases sitting between them. This CDR3 is 17 amino acids long. The germline gives CDR1 SNHLY, CDR2 FYNNEI. CDR3 residues: CASDGGVLVRENTEAFF. In DNA, the CDR3 is TGTGCCAGCGATGGAGGGGTTTTGGTCAGGGAGAACACTGAAGCTTTCTTT. Looking up the rest from reference TRBV2 and TRBJ1-1 gives the full variable domain: EPEVTQTPSHQVTQMGQEVILRCVPISNHLYFYWYRQILGQKVEFLVSFYNNEISEKSEIFDDQFSVERPDGSNFTLKIRSTKLEDSAMYFCASDGGVLVRENTEAFFGQGTRLTVV.

The chain employs TRBV19 and TRBJ2-3; TRBD1 might be the D (6 bases). This CDR3 has 17 residues. Germline assignment: CDR1 LNHDA and CDR2 SQIVND (reference sequence). V dropped 6 bases and J dropped 0 bases, with 19 bases sitting between them. CDR3 amino acids: CASSNRVRTLSTDTQYF. In nucleotides, the CDR3 is TGTGCCAGTAGCAACAGGGTCCGAACTCTTAGCACAGATACGCAGTATTTT.

This rearrangement joins TRBV5-1 to TRBJ1-1; perhaps TRBD1 as D (6 bases). Trimming stripped 0 bases from V and 4 bases from J, with 10 bases between. The length of the CDR3 is 14 residues. Germline V gene sequence: CDR1 SGHRS, CDR2 YFSETQ. The CDR3 region has the DNA TGCGCCAGCAGCTTGGCACAGGGCGGCACTGAAGCTTTCTTT. Its protein product is CASSLAQGGTEAFF.

The V and J genes are TRBV29-1 and TRBJ2-3; 9 bases fit TRBD2. The germline gives CDR1 SQVTM, CDR2 ANQGSEA. V lost 1 base, J lost 3 bases, and 5 bases stayed unmatched. This CDR3 comprises 15 residues. The CDR3 sequence: CSVEGRSGGTDTQYF. The DNA of the CDR3 is TGCAGCGTTGAAGGGAGGAGCGGGGGGACAGATACGCAGTATTTT.

This chain connects TRBV5-1 to TRBJ1-6, with 10 positions matching TRBD1. The V and J ends lost 4 bases and 6 bases, in that order; junction bases with no gene match: 4. The CDR3 is made up of 15 amino acids. Germline CDR1 is SGHRS and CDR2 is YFSETQ. CDR3: CASSPGTGANSPLHF. The CDR3 nucleotides are TGCGCCAGCAGCCCTGGGACAGGGGCTAATTCACCCCTCCACTTT.

V gene TRBV7-6 combines with J gene TRBJ2-1; TRBD1 might be the D (5 bases). The CDR3 length is 17 residues. The V end lost 1 base, the J end lost 0 bases, and 13 bases lay between the germline ends. The germline V gene has CDR1 SGHVS and CDR2 FNYEAQ. CDR3 sequence: CASSLEGWGSSYNEQFF. The CDR3 nucleotides read TGTGCCAGCAGCTTAGAGGGGTGGGGAAGCTCCTACAATGAGCAGTTCTTC.

The chain links TRBV27 to TRBJ2-7, with 9 bases that match TRBD2. This CDR3 region has 16 residues. Germline V lookup: CDR1 MNHEY, CDR2 SMNVEV (reference sequence). Trimming cost V 6 bases and J 1 base; bases outside gene matches: 10. The CDR3 DNA reads TGTGCCAGCAGCCCGACTAGCGGTGACACATCCTACGAGCAGTACTTC. It codes for CASSPTSGDTSYEQYF.

V and J are TRBV6-5 and TRBJ1-2, with D possibly matching TRBD1 (6 bases). CDR1 MNHEY and CDR2 SVGAGI come from the germline V gene. The CDR3 sequence is 13 residues long. V lost 7 bases to trimming and J lost 2 bases, with 11 bases between them. CDR3 protein: CASNRGANYGYTF. For the CDR3, the DNA is TGTGCCAGCAACCGGGGGGCAAACTATGGCTACACCTTC.

The chain employs TRBV27 and TRBJ2-5, with 7 bases that match TRBD2. The CDR3 is made up of 17 amino acids. Germline V gene lookup returns CDR1 MNHEY and CDR2 SMNVEV (reference sequence). With V trimmed by 2 bases and J by 0 bases, 9 bases remained unmatched. In nucleotides, the CDR3 is TGTGCCAGCAGTTTAGGCGGGGGTCTCGCGTACCAAGAGACCCAGTACTTC. It specifies CASSLGGGLAYQETQYF.

This chain connects TRBV29-1 to TRBJ2-7; 7 positions agree with TRBD1. J gave up 0 bases and V 6 bases, and 5 bases lay outside the gene matches. The CDR3 sequence is 13 residues long. Germline CDR1 and CDR2: SQVTM and ANQGSEA. This CDR3 is CSVSAGGSYEQYF. CDR3 bases: TGCAGCGTCTCGGCAGGGGGCTCCTACGAGCAGTACTTC.

The chain's CDR3 is CAWSVRGYPLHF. The DNA for the CDR3 is TGTGCCTGGAGTGTCAGGGGGTACCCCCTCCACTTT. The V call is TRBV30, the J call TRBJ1-6, with TRBD1 matching 7 bases. Losses at the gene ends were 0 bases for V and 13 bases for J; bases not matched to a gene: 3. This CDR3 has 12 amino acids. Germline CDR1 and CDR2: GTSNPN and SVGIG (reference sequence).

The chain links TRBV6-5 to TRBJ2-3, with 8 bases matching TRBD2. The CDR3 consists of 15 residues. The trim removed 2 bases at V and 4 bases at J, leaving 5 bases unmatched. Germline lookup yields CDR1 MNHEY and CDR2 SVGAGI. This CDR3 is CASSYAGGAPDTQYF. The CDR3 bases are TGTGCCAGCAGTTACGCGGGGGGCGCCCCAGATACGCAGTATTTT.

The J gene is TRBJ2-2, the V gene TRBV19; 9 nucleotides agree with TRBD1. This CDR3 has 16 amino acids. J lost 4 bases, V lost 1 base, and 4 bases had no gene match. Germline V gene sequence: CDR1 LNHDA, CDR2 SQIVND (reference sequence). In DNA form, the CDR3 reads TGTGCCAGTAGTATAGCAACAGGGGGCCTCACCGGGGAGCTGTTTTTT. Translating it yields CASSIATGGLTGELFF.

The J gene is TRBJ1-1, the V gene TRBV6-1; no definite D call. V lost 1 base, J lost 4 bases, and 10 bases lay in between. The CDR3 has 14 amino acids. The V gene's germline CDR1 is MNHNS and CDR2 SASEGT. Here the CDR3 DNA reads TGTGCCAGCAGTGAAGTGGGCAAAAGCACTGAAGCTTTCTTT. Amino acid sequence: CASSEVGKSTEAFF.

This CDR3 reads CASRSPGLLFSGANVLTF. The CDR3 DNA follows: TGTGCCAGCAGATCTCCCGGACTGCTATTCTCTGGGGCCAACGTCCTGACTTTC. The gene calls are TRBV7-9 and TRBJ2-6, with a weak D call TRBD2 (5 bases). V dropped 6 bases and J dropped 0 bases, with 18 bases sitting between them. In germline, CDR1 is SEHNR, CDR2 FQNEAQ (reference sequence). The CDR3 is made up of 18 amino acids.

This chain uses TRBV4-3 with TRBJ1-6; 7 bases match TRBD1. V gave up 3 bases and J gave up 10 bases; unmatched junction bases: 9. CDR3 length: 15 residues. CDR1 and CDR2 from the germline V gene are LGHNA and YSLEER. In nucleotides, the CDR3 is TGCGCCAGCAGCCAGTACACAGGGGCGGAATCACCCCTCCACTTT. Protein product: CASSQYTGAESPLHF.

J is TRBJ1-1 and V is TRBV4-1; 8 nucleotides line up with TRBD1. The germline gives CDR1 MGHRA, CDR2 YSYEKL. V shed 3 bases, J shed 5 bases, and the junction held 11 bases outside the gene matches. CDR3 length equals 16 residues. DNA for the CDR3: TGCGCCAGCAGCCACCCCCCGACAGGGGCGGGGACTGAAGCTTTCTTT. The encoded protein is CASSHPPTGAGTEAFF.

The J gene is TRBJ1-2, the V gene TRBV19; D is perhaps TRBD1 (5 bases). Germline lookup yields CDR1 LNHDA and CDR2 SQIVND (reference sequence). V lost 3 bases to trimming and J lost 3 bases, with 8 bases between them. The CDR3 has 13 residues. CDR3 in DNA: TGTGCCAGTAGTATTTCCAGGGACTATGGCTACACCTTC. Protein product: CASSISRDYGYTF.

The rearrangement links TRBV18 to TRBJ1-6; D is undetermined. Per the germline V gene, CDR1 is KGHSH and CDR2 is LQKENI. V was shortened by 2 bases and J by 3 bases, with 20 bases between the two germline ends. The CDR3 length is 19 residues. CDR3 bases: TGTGCCAGCTCACCAAGTATCCTATTTGGGCTCTACTATAATTCACCCCTCCACTTT. It codes for CASSPSILFGLYYNSPLHF.

The chain joins TRBV7-9 to TRBJ2-1, with 8 bases identical to TRBD2. The germline V gene encodes CDR1 SEHNR and CDR2 FQNEAQ (reference sequence). The J segment lost 0 bases and the V segment lost 7 bases, leaving 8 bases of the junction unmatched. The CDR3 contains 16 residues. CDR3: CASMNSGDDSYNEQFF. CDR3 DNA sequence: TGTGCCAGCATGAATAGCGGGGACGACTCCTACAATGAGCAGTTCTTC.

V gene TRBV7-8 combines with J gene TRBJ1-2; weak D call: TRBD1 (5 bases). The V end was cut by 10 bases, the J end by 6 bases, with 12 bases between. Germline loops: CDR1 SGHVS, CDR2 FQNEAQ. The CDR3 has 11 amino acids. The CDR3 loop reads CATRRANGYTF. CDR3 DNA: TGTGCCACTCGCAGGGCGAATGGCTACACCTTC.

This chain uses TRBV19 with TRBJ1-2; the match to TRBD1 covers 9 bases. The CDR3 totals 14 residues. Germline V lookup: CDR1 LNHDA, CDR2 SQIVND (reference sequence). Unmatched junction bases numbered 6, after V lost 3 bases and J lost 7 bases. The CDR3 DNA reads TGTGCCAGTAGTATGGGGACAGGGAATCTTGGCTACACCTTC. Protein: CASSMGTGNLGYTF.

This chain uses TRBV25-1 with TRBJ1-1; maybe TRBD1 (5 bases). Germline V gene data show CDR1 as MGHDK and CDR2 as SYGVNS. The CDR3 runs 15 residues. Trimming took 3 bases from V and 0 from J, leaving 11 bases between them. The CDR3 DNA is TGTGCCAGCAGTGATGGGGACTACATGAACACTGAAGCTTTCTTT. As protein: CASSDGDYMNTEAFF.